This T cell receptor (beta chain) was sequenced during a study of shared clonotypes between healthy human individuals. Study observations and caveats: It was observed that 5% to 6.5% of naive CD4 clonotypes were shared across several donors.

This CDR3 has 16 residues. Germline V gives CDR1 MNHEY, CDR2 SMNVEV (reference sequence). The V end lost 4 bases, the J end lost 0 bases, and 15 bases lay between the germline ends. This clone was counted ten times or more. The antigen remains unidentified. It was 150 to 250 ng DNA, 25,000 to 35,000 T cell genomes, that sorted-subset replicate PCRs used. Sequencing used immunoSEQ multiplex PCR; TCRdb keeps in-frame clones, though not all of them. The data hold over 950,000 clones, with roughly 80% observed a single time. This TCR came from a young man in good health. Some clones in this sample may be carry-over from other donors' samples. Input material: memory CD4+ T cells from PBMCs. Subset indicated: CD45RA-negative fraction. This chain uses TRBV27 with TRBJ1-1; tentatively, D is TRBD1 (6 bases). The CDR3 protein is CASSSPLRDMNTEAFF. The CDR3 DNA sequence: TGTGCCAGCAGTTCCCCCCTCCGGGACATGAACACTGAAGCTTTCTTT.